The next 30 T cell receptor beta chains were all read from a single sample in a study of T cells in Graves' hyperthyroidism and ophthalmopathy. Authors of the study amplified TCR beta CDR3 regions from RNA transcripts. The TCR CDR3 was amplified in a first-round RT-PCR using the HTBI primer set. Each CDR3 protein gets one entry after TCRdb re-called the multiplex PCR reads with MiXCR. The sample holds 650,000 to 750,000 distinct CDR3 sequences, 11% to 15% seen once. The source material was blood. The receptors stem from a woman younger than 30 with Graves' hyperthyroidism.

This CDR3 is CASSPSRQGANEKLFF. CDR3 DNA: TGCGCCAGCAGCCCCTCCAGACAGGGGGCAAATGAAAAACTGTTTTTT. The genes are TRBV4-1 and TRBJ1-4; TRBD1 agrees at 10 bases. The length of the CDR3 is 16 residues. CDR1 and CDR2 (germline): MGHRA, YSYEKL. V was clipped by 4 bases and J by 5 bases; unmatched bases: 7.

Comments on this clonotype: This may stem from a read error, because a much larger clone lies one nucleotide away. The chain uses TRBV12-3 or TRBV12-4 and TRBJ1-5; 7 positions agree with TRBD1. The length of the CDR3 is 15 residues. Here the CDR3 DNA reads TGTACCAGCAAGAAAACAGGGGAGCGCAATCAGCCCCAGCATTTT. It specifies CTSKKTGERNQPQHF.

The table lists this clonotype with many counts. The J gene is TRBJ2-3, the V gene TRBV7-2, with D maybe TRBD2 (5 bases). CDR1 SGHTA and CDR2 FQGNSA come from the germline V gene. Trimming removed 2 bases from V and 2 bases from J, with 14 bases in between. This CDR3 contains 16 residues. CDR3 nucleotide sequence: TGTGCCAGCAGCTTATTCGCTAGCAGATCCACAGATACGCAGTATTTT. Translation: CASSLFASRSTDTQYF. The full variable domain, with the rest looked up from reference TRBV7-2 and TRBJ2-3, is GAGVSQSPSNKVTEKGKDVELRCDPISGHTALYWYRQSLGQGLEFLIYFQGNSAPDKSGLPSDRFSAERTGGSVSTLTIQRTQQEDSAVYLCASSLFASRSTDTQYFGPGTRLTVL.

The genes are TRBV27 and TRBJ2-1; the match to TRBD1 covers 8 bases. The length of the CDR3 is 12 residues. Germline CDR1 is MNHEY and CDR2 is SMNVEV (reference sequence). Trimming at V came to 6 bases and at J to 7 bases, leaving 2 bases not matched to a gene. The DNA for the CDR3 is TGTGCCAGCAGGACAGGGGTAAATGAGCAGTTCTTC. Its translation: CASRTGVNEQFF.

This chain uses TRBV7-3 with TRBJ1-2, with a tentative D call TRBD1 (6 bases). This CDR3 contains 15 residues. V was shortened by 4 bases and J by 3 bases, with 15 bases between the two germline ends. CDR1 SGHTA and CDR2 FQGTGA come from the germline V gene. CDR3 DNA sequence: TGTGCCAGCAGCTCCAGGGACAAAGCTGACTATGGCTACACCTTC. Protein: CASSSRDKADYGYTF.

The CDR3 reads CGITAGAYNEQFF. The CDR3 DNA reads as TGCGGGATTACGGCGGGGGCCTACAATGAGCAGTTCTTC. The chain links TRBV20-1 to TRBJ2-1; 7 positions match TRBD2. CDR3 length: 13 amino acids. The germline V gene has CDR1 DFQATT and CDR2 SNEGSKA (reference sequence).

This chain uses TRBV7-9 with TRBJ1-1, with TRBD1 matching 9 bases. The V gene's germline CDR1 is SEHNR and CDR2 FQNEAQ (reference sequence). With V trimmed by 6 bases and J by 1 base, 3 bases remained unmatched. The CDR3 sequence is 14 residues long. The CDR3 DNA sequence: TGTGCCAGCAGTAAGGGACAGGGGAACACTGAAGCTTTCTTT. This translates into CASSKGQGNTEAFF. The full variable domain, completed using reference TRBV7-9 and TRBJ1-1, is DTGVSQNPRHKITKRGQNVTFRCDPISEHNRLYWYRQTLGQGPEFLTYFQNEAQLEKSRLLSDRFSAERPKGSFSTLEIQRTEQGDSAMYLCASSKGQGNTEAFFGQGTRLTVV.

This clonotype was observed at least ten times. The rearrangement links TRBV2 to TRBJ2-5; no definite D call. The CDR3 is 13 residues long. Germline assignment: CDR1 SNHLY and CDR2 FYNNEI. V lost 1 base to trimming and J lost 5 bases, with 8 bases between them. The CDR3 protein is CASSEDSSETQYF. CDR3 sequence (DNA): TGTGCCAGCAGTGAAGACAGTTCCGAGACCCAGTACTTC.

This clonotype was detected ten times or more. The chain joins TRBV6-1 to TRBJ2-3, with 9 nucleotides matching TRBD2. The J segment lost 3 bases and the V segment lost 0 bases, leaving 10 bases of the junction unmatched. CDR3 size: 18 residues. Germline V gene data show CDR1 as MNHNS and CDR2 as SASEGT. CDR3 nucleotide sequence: TGTGCCAGCAGTGAAGCGCCGGCGGGAGGGAGTCGGACAGATACGCAGTATTTT. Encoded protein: CASSEAPAGGSRTDTQYF.

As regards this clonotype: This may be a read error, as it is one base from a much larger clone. The CDR3 loop is CAGSPFPPDKVQETQYF. CDR3 bases: TGTGCCGGCAGTCCCTTCCCCCCAGACAAGGTACAAGAGACCCAGTACTTC. This chain joins TRBV27 and TRBJ2-5; no clear D. Germline V CDR1 and CDR2: MNHEY, SMNVEV (reference sequence). The CDR3 is 17 residues long.

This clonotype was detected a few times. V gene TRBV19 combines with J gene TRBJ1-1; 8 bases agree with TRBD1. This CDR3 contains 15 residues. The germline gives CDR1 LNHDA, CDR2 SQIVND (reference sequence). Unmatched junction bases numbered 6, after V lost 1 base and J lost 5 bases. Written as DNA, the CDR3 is TGTGCCAGTAGTATAGTAACCAGGGGGCCTACTGAAGCTTTCTTT. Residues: CASSIVTRGPTEAFF.

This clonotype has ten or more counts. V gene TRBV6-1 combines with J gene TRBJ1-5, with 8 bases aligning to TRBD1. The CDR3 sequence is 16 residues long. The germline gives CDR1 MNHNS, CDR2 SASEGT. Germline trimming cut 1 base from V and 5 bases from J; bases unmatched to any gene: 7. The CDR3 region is CASSEEWTGNDQPQHF. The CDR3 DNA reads TGTGCCAGCAGTGAAGAGTGGACAGGGAACGATCAGCCCCAGCATTTT.

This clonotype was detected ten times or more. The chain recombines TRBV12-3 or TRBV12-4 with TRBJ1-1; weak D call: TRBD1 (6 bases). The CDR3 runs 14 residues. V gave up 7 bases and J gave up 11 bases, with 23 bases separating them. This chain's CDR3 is CASMPSRGGRRAFF. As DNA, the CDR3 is TGTGCCAGCATGCCCAGTCGGGGGGGCAGGAGGGCTTTCTTT.

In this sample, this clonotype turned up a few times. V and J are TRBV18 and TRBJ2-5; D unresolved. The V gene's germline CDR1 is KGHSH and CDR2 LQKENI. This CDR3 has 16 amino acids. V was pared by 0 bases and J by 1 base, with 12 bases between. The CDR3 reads CASSPPYSALQETQYF. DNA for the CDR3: TGTGCCAGCTCACCACCGTACTCGGCACTCCAAGAGACCCAGTACTTC.

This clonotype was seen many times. The CDR3: CSARSAVGSSYEQYF. DNA of the CDR3: TGCAGTGCCCGTTCTGCCGTAGGTTCTTCCTACGAGCAGTACTTC. This chain links TRBV20-1 with TRBJ2-7; D is unclear. Germline CDR1 is DFQATT and CDR2 is SNEGSKA (reference sequence). CDR3 length equals 15 residues. V shed 6 bases and J shed 1 base, with 19 bases lying between them.

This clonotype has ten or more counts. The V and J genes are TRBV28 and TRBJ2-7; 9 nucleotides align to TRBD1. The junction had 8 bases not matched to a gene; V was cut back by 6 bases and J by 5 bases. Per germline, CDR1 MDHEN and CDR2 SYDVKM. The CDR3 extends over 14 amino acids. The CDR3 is CASRGDRVSHEQYF. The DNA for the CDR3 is TGTGCCAGCAGGGGGGACAGGGTTTCCCACGAGCAGTACTTC.

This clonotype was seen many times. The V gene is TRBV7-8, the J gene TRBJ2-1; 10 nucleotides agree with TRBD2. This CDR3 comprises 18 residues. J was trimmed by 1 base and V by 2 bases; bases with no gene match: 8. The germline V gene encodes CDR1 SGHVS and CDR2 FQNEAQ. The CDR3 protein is CASSLYPPSGRSYNEQFF. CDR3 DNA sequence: TGTGCCAGCAGCTTATATCCCCCTAGCGGGAGATCCTACAATGAGCAGTTCTTC.

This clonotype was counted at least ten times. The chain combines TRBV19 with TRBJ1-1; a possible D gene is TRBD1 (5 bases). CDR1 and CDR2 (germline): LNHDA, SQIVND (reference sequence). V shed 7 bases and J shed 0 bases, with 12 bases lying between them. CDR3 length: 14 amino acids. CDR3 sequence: CASKDRVMNTEAFF. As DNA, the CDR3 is TGTGCCAGTAAAGACAGAGTCATGAACACTGAAGCTTTCTTT.

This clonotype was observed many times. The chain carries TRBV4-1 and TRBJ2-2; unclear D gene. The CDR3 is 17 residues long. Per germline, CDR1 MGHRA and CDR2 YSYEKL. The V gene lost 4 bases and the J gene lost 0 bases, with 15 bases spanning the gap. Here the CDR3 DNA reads TGCGCCAGCAGCCCCGGACGACGAGGACCGAACACCGGGGAGCTGTTTTTT. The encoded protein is CASSPGRRGPNTGELFF.

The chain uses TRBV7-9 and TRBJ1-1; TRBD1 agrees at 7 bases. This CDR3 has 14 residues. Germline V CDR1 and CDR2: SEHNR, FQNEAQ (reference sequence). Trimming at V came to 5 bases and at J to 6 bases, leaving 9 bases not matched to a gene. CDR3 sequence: CASSLDRVLAEAFF. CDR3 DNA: TGTGCCAGCAGCCTCGACAGGGTACTCGCTGAAGCTTTCTTT.

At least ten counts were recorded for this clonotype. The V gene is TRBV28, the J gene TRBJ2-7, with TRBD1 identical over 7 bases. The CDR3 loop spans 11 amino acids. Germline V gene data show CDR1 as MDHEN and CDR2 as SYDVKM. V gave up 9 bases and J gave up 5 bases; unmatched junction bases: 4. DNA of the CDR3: TGTGCCAGTACGACAGGGAACGAGCAGTACTTC. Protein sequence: CASTTGNEQYF.

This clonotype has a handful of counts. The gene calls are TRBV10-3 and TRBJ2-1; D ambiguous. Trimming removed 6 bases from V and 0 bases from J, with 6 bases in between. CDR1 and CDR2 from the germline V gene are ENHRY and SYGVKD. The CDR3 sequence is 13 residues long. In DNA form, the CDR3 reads TGTGCCATCAGGGGTACCTCCTACAATGAGCAGTTCTTC. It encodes CAIRGTSYNEQFF.

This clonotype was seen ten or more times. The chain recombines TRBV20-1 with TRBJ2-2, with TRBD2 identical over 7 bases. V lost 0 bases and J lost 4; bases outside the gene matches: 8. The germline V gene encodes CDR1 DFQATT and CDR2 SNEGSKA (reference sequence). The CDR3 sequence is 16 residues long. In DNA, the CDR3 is TGCAGTGCTAGAGAAATCGAGGCTAGCGGCACCGGGGAGCTGTTTTTT. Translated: CSAREIEASGTGELFF.

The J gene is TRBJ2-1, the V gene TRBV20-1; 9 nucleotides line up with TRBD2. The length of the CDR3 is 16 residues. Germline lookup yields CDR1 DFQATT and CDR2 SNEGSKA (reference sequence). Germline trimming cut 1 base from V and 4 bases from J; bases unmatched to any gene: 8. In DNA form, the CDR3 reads TGCAGTGCTAGAGGTGCCAATAGCGGGAGATACAATGAGCAGTTCTTC. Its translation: CSARGANSGRYNEQFF.

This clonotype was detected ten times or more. CDR3 nucleotide sequence: TGTGCCAGCAGCCAAGAGGGACTCGGAACAGATACGCAGTATTTT. Encoded protein: CASSQEGLGTDTQYF. The chain is built from TRBV14 and TRBJ2-3; D possibly corresponds to TRBD2 (6 bases). CDR1 is SGHDN and CDR2 is FVKESK in the germline V gene. The CDR3 is 15 residues long. Between the trimmed V and J ends, which lost 0 bases and 3 bases, there was a span of 10 bases.

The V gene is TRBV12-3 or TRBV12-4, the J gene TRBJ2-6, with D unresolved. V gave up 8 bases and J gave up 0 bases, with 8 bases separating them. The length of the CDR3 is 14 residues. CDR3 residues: CASLNPSGANVLTF. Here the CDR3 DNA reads TGTGCCAGCCTTAACCCCTCTGGGGCCAACGTCCTGACTTTC.

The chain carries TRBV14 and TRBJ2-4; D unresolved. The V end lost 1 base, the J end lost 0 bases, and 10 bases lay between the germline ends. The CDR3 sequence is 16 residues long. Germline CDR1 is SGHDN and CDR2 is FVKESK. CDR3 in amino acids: CASSQVERLAKNIQYF. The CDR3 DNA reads TGTGCCAGCAGCCAAGTGGAACGACTAGCCAAAAACATTCAGTACTTC.

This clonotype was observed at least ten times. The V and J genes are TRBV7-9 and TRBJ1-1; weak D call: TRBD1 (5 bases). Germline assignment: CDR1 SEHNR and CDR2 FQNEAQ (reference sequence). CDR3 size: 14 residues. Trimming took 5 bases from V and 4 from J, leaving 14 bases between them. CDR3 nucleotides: TGTGCCAGCAGCCCACGGTTGGGGCCCACTGAAGCTTTCTTT. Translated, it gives CASSPRLGPTEAFF.

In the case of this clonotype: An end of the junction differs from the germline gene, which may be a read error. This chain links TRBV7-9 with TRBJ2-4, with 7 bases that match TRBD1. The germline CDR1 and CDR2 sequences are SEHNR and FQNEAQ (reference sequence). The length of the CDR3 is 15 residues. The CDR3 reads CASNPGQIAKNIRYF. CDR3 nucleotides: TGTGCCAGCAATCCGGGACAGATAGCCAAAAACATTCGGTACTTC. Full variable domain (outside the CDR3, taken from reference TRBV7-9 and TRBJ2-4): DTGVSQNPRHKITKRGQNVTFRCDPISEHNRLYWYRQTLGQGPEFLTYFQNEAQLEKSRLLSDRFSAERPKGSFSTLEIQRTEQGDSAMYLCASNPGQIAKNIRYFGAGTRLSVL.

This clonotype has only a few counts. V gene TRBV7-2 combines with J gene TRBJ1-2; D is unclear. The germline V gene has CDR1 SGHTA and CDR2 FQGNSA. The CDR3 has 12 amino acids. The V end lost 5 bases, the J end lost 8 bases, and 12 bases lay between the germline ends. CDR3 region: CASSPGVWGYTF. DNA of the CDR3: TGTGCCAGCAGCCCCGGTGTCTGGGGCTACACCTTC.